A single sample is the source of the 28 T cell receptor beta chains below, sequenced in a study of T cell responses to AZD1222 COVID-19 vaccine. The protocol was immunoSEQ multiplex PCR, while the TCRdb copy is restricted to in-frame clones and leaves out a portion. The profile shows 100,000 to 150,000 clones, just over 85% of them singletons. Sequenced material: peripheral blood, taken on day 0 of AZD1222 vaccination. The receptors were sampled from an adult in good health.

The gene calls are TRBV5-6 and TRBJ1-2; 9 bases are a match to TRBD1. Germline lookup yields CDR1 SGHDT and CDR2 YYEEEE. The CDR3 is made up of 14 amino acids. Trimming cost V 3 bases and J 2 bases; bases outside gene matches: 2. The CDR3 sequence is CASSYGQGNYGYTF. The CDR3 nucleotides are TGTGCCAGCAGCTATGGACAGGGGAACTATGGCTACACCTTC.

The chain couples TRBV27 to TRBJ1-5; D is possibly TRBD1 (6 bases). The CDR3 is made up of 20 amino acids. CDR1 and CDR2 (germline): MNHEY, SMNVEV (reference sequence). V lost 4 bases and J 1 base, leaving 26 bases between the germline ends. The CDR3 region has the DNA TGTGCCAGCAGTTCCACAGGGCTCTCCTTCCCCGCAGGGAGCAATCAGCCCCAGCATTTT. It specifies CASSSTGLSFPAGSNQPQHF.

J is TRBJ1-1 and V is TRBV6-5; D is unclear. CDR3 length: 14 amino acids. The ends were cut back, 0 bases at V and 5 bases at J, with 10 bases in the middle. The V gene's germline CDR1 is MNHEY and CDR2 SVGAGI. The DNA for the CDR3 is TGTGCCAGCAGTTACTCCTTAAGTGGGACTGAAGCTTTCTTT. Protein sequence: CASSYSLSGTEAFF.

The chain couples TRBV3-1 (or the pseudogene TRBV3-2) to TRBJ2-6; D is uncertain. The germline V gene has CDR1 LGHDT and CDR2 YNNKEL (reference sequence). Deletions cut 1 base from V and 0 bases from J, with 7 bases between. The CDR3 sequence is 16 residues long. CDR3 nucleotide sequence: TGTGCCAGCAGCCAAGTAAAAAACTCTGGGGCCAACGTCCTGACTTTC. Its translation: CASSQVKNSGANVLTF.

The CDR3 reads CASSLVVSGGYEQYF. CDR3 coding DNA: TGCGCCAGCAGCTTGGTGGTTAGCGGGGGCTACGAGCAGTACTTC. The chain has TRBV5-1 and TRBJ2-7, with 9 nucleotides matching TRBD2. The CDR3 runs to 15 residues. Germline V lookup: CDR1 SGHRS, CDR2 YFSETQ. V lost 0 bases and J lost 3; bases outside the gene matches: 4.

The V gene is TRBV6-1, the J gene TRBJ2-1, with D perhaps being TRBD1 or TRBD2 (5 bases each). The germline V gene has CDR1 MNHNS and CDR2 SASEGT. V lost 3 bases and J lost 8, with 11 bases in between. The CDR3 spans 13 residues. The CDR3 region has the DNA TGTGCCAGCAGTGAGAGAGGGGTCGATGAGCAGTTCTTC. Its protein product is CASSERGVDEQFF.

The chain links TRBV6-4 to TRBJ1-4; D gene uncertain. The germline CDR1 and CDR2 sequences are MRHNA and SNTAGT. V lost 0 bases and J 5 bases, leaving 13 bases between the germline ends. The CDR3 is 16 amino acids. The CDR3 sequence is CASSDSNGVQNEKLFF. CDR3 nucleotide sequence: TGTGCCAGCAGTGACTCGAATGGTGTGCAGAATGAAAAACTGTTTTTT.

The rearrangement links TRBV19 to TRBJ2-3; no clear D gene. V was shortened by 1 base and J by 2 bases, with 10 bases between the two germline ends. From germline, CDR1 is LNHDA and CDR2 SQIVND (reference sequence). The CDR3 runs 15 residues. The CDR3 region is CASSIGGGNTDTQYF. For the CDR3, the DNA is TGTGCCAGTAGTATAGGGGGTGGCAACACAGATACGCAGTATTTT. The full variable domain, its missing parts supplied by reference TRBV19 and TRBJ2-3, is DGGITQSPKYLFRKEGQNVTLSCEQNLNHDAMYWYRQDPGQGLRLIYYSQIVNDFQKGDIAEGYSVSREKKESFPLTVTSAQKNPTAFYLCASSIGGGNTDTQYFGPGTRLTVL.

V gene TRBV7-3 combines with J gene TRBJ1-3; D is ambiguous. Germline assignment: CDR1 SGHTA and CDR2 FQGTGA. The CDR3 spans 13 residues. V lost 1 base to trimming and J lost 3 bases, with 4 bases between them. The CDR3 DNA reads as TGTGCCAGCAGCTTAAGACATGGAAACACCATATATTTT. This gives the protein CASSLRHGNTIYF.

This sequence joins TRBV28 and TRBJ1-2, with D perhaps matching TRBD1 (6 bases). Per the germline V gene, CDR1 is MDHEN and CDR2 is SYDVKM. This CDR3 spans 16 amino acids. Trimming shortened V by 5 bases and J by 5 bases, and 21 bases separated the two germline ends. This chain's CDR3 is CASSAQGLPTGYGYTF. CDR3 DNA: TGTGCCAGCAGTGCACAGGGTCTCCCTACTGGGTATGGCTACACCTTC.

V gene TRBV4-3 combines with J gene TRBJ2-7; possibly TRBD1 for D (5 bases). CDR3 length equals 13 residues. The germline gives CDR1 LGHNA, CDR2 YSLEER. With 3 bases removed from V and 3 bases from J, the gap between germline ends came to 9 bases. The CDR3 here is CASSQIRGYEQYF. DNA of the CDR3: TGCGCCAGCAGCCAGATAAGGGGCTACGAGCAGTACTTC.

The CDR3 sequence is CAWSGDRVWGTEAFF. CDR3 in DNA: TGTGCCTGGAGTGGGGACAGGGTATGGGGCACTGAAGCTTTCTTT. This chain links TRBV30 with TRBJ1-1, with 9 bases matching TRBD1. The V gene's germline CDR1 is GTSNPN and CDR2 SVGIG (reference sequence). V lost 1 base to trimming and J lost 4 bases; unmatched junction nucleotides: 7. CDR3 length: 15 amino acids. Supplemented by reference TRBV30 and TRBJ1-1, the full variable domain reads SQTIHQWPATLVQPVGSPLSLECTVEGTSNPNLYWYRQAAGRGLQLLFYSVGIGQISSEVPQNLSASRPQDRQFILSSKKLLLSDSGFYLCAWSGDRVWGTEAFFGQGTRLTVV.

The V and J genes are TRBV5-1 and TRBJ2-3; D unclear. The CDR3 has 15 amino acids. Trimming cost V 1 base and J 2 bases, with 11 bases left between them. Germline-derived CDR1 and CDR2 are SGHRS and YFSETQ. Here the CDR3 DNA reads TGCGCCAGCAGCTTGTGGTCAGGTCACACAGATACGCAGTATTTT. It encodes CASSLWSGHTDTQYF.

The V call is TRBV4-2, the J call TRBJ1-5; D is undetermined. Deletions cut 3 bases from V and 0 bases from J, with 6 bases between. Germline lookup yields CDR1 LGHNA and CDR2 YNFKEQ. This CDR3 is 14 amino acids long. CDR3 in DNA: TGTGCCAGCAGCCAGCGGGATAGCAATCAGCCCCAGCATTTT. Protein: CASSQRDSNQPQHF.

The chain has TRBV27 and TRBJ1-5, with D unclear. The CDR3 is 14 residues long. CDR1 and CDR2 (germline): MNHEY, SMNVEV (reference sequence). V dropped 2 bases and J dropped 0 bases, with 5 bases sitting between them. The CDR3 sequence: CASSLRDSNQPQHF. The CDR3 DNA reads as TGTGCCAGCAGTTTAAGGGATAGCAATCAGCCCCAGCATTTT.

V and J are TRBV5-4 and TRBJ2-3; 8 bases are a match to TRBD2. J gave up 5 bases and V 3 bases, and 8 bases lay outside the gene matches. CDR1 is SGHNT and CDR2 is YYREEE in the germline V gene (reference sequence). CDR3 size: 15 residues. This chain's CDR3 is CASSSRRGAKDTQYF. The CDR3, as DNA: TGTGCCAGCAGCTCCCGGCGGGGGGCGAAAGATACGCAGTATTTT.

The V gene is TRBV27, the J gene TRBJ2-1, with 11 bases that match TRBD1. The J segment lost 9 bases and the V segment lost 4 bases, leaving 8 bases of the junction unmatched. Germline V gene data show CDR1 as MNHEY and CDR2 as SMNVEV (reference sequence). There are 15 residues in the CDR3. This CDR3 reads CASSSLGQGAAEQFF. CDR3 coding DNA: TGTGCCAGCAGTTCATTAGGACAGGGGGCGGCTGAGCAGTTCTTC.

V is TRBV11-3 and J is TRBJ1-1, with D tentatively TRBD1 (5 bases). Trimming pared 5 bases from V and 6 bases from J, leaving 16 bases between. The germline V gene has CDR1 SGHNT and CDR2 YENEEA. There are 14 residues in the CDR3. This CDR3 reads CASSAHAGGAEAFF. In DNA form, the CDR3 reads TGTGCCAGCAGCGCCCACGCGGGGGGGGCTGAAGCTTTCTTT. The entire variable domain, with the rest obtained from reference TRBV11-3 and TRBJ1-1, is as follows: EAGVVQSPRYKIIEKKQPVAFWCNPISGHNTLYWYLQNLGQGPELLIRYENEEAVDDSQLPKDRFSAERLKGVDSTLKIQPAELGDSAVYLCASSAHAGGAEAFFGQGTRLTVV.

The table lists this clone with a count of one. V is TRBV20-1 and J is TRBJ2-4, with D maybe TRBD2 (6 bases). CDR3 length: 11 residues. With 6 bases removed from V and 11 bases from J, the gap between germline ends came to 14 bases. The germline V gene has CDR1 DFQATT and CDR2 SNEGSKA (reference sequence). The CDR3 reads CSAREVRFQYF. The CDR3 DNA reads TGCAGTGCCAGGGAGGTCCGATTTCAGTACTTC.

The V and J genes are TRBV5-1 and TRBJ1-5; D is ambiguous. CDR3 size: 13 residues. V lost 4 bases and J 4 bases, leaving 9 bases between the germline ends. Germline CDR1 and CDR2: SGHRS and YFSETQ. CDR3 DNA sequence: TGCGCCAGCAGCCAGGACGGAAATCAGCCCCAGCATTTT. It encodes CASSQDGNQPQHF. Together with reference TRBV5-1 and TRBJ1-5, the CDR3 gives the full variable domain: KAGVTQTPRYLIKTRGQQVTLSCSPISGHRSVSWYQQTPGQGLQFLFEYFSETQRNKGNFPGRFSGRQFSNSRSEMNVSTLELGDSALYLCASSQDGNQPQHFGDGTRLSIL.

This chain links TRBV27 with TRBJ2-1, with 11 bases matching TRBD2. Germline CDR1 is MNHEY and CDR2 is SMNVEV (reference sequence). Unmatched junction bases numbered 4, after V lost 9 bases and J lost 3 bases. The CDR3 contains 14 residues. CDR3 nucleotide sequence: TGTGCCAGTTTAGCGGGGGGGAACTACAATGAGCAGTTCTTC. It translates to CASLAGGNYNEQFF.

The CDR3 DNA reads as TGTGCCAGCAGCTCGTGGGGGGCCCCCACCGGGGAGCTGTTTTTT. Translation gives CASSSWGAPTGELFF. The chain uses TRBV5-5 and TRBJ2-2; D possibly uses TRBD1 or TRBD2 (6 bases each). Trimming took off 3 bases at V and 4 bases at J, with 13 bases between the two ends. The germline V gene has CDR1 SGHKS and CDR2 YYEKEE (reference sequence). The CDR3 has 15 residues.

V and J are TRBV5-1 and TRBJ2-1, with no clear D. Germline CDR1 SGHRS, CDR2 YFSETQ. Trimming took off 1 base at V and 8 bases at J, with 4 bases between the two ends. The CDR3 extends over 11 amino acids. As DNA, the CDR3 is TGCGCCAGCAGCTTGTCCCATGAGCAGTTCTTC. Translated, it gives CASSLSHEQFF.

The genes are TRBV6-5 and TRBJ1-5; 9 bases map to TRBD1. With 5 bases clipped from V and 4 bases from J, the junction kept 6 bases outside the gene matches. Germline lookup yields CDR1 MNHEY and CDR2 SVGAGI. The CDR3 totals 15 residues. CDR3 nucleotides: TGTGCCAGCAGTCCCCCGGGACAGGGTAATCAGCCCCAGCATTTT. It translates to CASSPPGQGNQPQHF.

This clone was seen more than once but under ten times. The chain employs TRBV10-3 and TRBJ2-3, with D unresolved. Trimming cost V 5 bases and J 1 base, with 10 bases left between them. Germline V lookup: CDR1 ENHRY, CDR2 SYGVKD. This CDR3 comprises 14 residues. The CDR3 region is CAISPDTGTDTQYF. Written as DNA, the CDR3 is TGTGCCATCAGTCCGGATACGGGCACAGATACGCAGTATTTT.

The chain is built from TRBV6-5 and TRBJ2-2, with D perhaps matching TRBD2 (6 bases). V gave up 11 bases and J gave up 6 bases, with 16 bases separating them. This CDR3 is 13 amino acids long. Germline values: CDR1 MNHEY, CDR2 SVGAGI. The CDR3 sequence: CASILAGSGELFF. DNA for the CDR3: TGTGCCTCCATACTAGCCGGGTCCGGGGAGCTGTTTTTT.

A single count supports this clone. V gene TRBV30 combines with J gene TRBJ1-1; 7 bases are shared with TRBD1. This CDR3 region has 13 residues. The germline V gene has CDR1 GTSNPN and CDR2 SVGIG (reference sequence). V lost 3 bases and J lost 4; bases outside the gene matches: 5. The CDR3 DNA follows: TGTGCCTGGAGCCGAGGGGGCTTCACTGAAGCTTTCTTT. Protein product: CAWSRGGFTEAFF.

The chain carries TRBV6-5 and TRBJ2-1, with 7 nucleotides matching TRBD1. The CDR3 covers 14 residues. Looked up from germline, CDR1 is MNHEY and CDR2 is SVGAGI. The V segment lost 5 bases and the J segment 4 bases; nucleotides outside the gene matches: 5. CDR3 protein: CASSPGQRYNEQFF. The CDR3, as DNA: TGTGCCAGCAGTCCGGGACAGCGTTACAATGAGCAGTTCTTC.